This T cell receptor beta chain is drawn from a study of blood T cell repertoires in COVID-19. Study background: Acute and convalescent COVID-19 samples came from the United States, Italy and Spain. Nucleic acid was either cDNA or gDNA, and it came from T cells, B-cell-depleted T cells, or PBMCs.

The trim removed 3 bases at V and 6 bases at J, leaving 8 bases unmatched. The CDR3 consists of 15 residues. Germline CDR1 LGHNA, CDR2 YSLEER. Original processing notes: Amplifying reference gene primers gave estimates of nucleated cell counts. Here immunoSEQ multiplex PCR was the method, and the copy in TCRdb shows in-frame clones only, minus some. V, J and clone size reflect that table, while D and trimming were determined from the DNA. The sample records 200,000 to 300,000 clones, about 84% being singletons. The J gene is TRBJ1-1, the V gene TRBV4-3; 9 bases agree with TRBD1. The TCR comes from a woman aged 45-60 years who had recovered from COVID-19. The sequenced material came from PBMCs or T cells enriched from blood (not recorded which). CDR3 sequence: CASSQTGTGSSEAFF. DNA for the CDR3: TGCGCCAGCAGCCAGACCGGGACAGGGAGCTCTGAAGCTTTCTTT.